This TCR beta chain was obtained from a study of cytomegalovirus exposure and HLA in healthy donors. With 60 Vbeta and 13 Jbeta primers, the PCR was carried out. Some clones are missing from TCRdb's copy, which holds only in-frame ones; the method was immunoSEQ multiplex PCR. The sample carries 150,000 to 200,000 clones, 70% to 90% recorded once. Regarding this clone: Antigen specificity is unknown.

Nominally healthy donors were sampled, though unrecorded immune exposures were likely. This CDR3 contains 15 residues. Germline CDR1 and CDR2: SGDLS and YYNGEE. After removal of 4 bases from V and 6 bases from J, the junction contained 10 bases not matched to a gene. The study's findings and limits: In a later analysis, V- and J-gene trimming of beta chains associated with a DCLRE1C missense variant, replicated independently. From TCR beta sequences, most subjects' HLA-A and HLA-B alleles were reportedly predicted accurately.

Sequencing was performed on PBMCs. This chain joins TRBV9 and TRBJ1-2; 9 bases map to TRBD1. The sequence derives from a young woman in good health and CMV-seropositive. CDR3 nucleotides: TGTGCCAGCAGCCCGGGGGGGACAGGGCTTAATGGCTACACCTTC. Its translation: CASSPGGTGLNGYTF. Filled out from reference TRBV9 and TRBJ1-2, the complete variable domain reads DSGVTQTPKHLITATGQRVTLRCSPRSGDLSVYWYQQSLDQGLQFLIQYYNGEERAKGNILERFSAQQFPDLHSELNLSSLELGDSALYFCASSPGGTGLNGYTFGSGTRLTVV.